The TCR beta chain under discussion was sequenced for a study of blood T cell repertoires in COVID-19. Study overall: Samples representing acute and convalescent COVID-19 were sourced from the United States, Italy and Spain. The cDNA or gDNA used as material had been derived from T cells, B-cell-depleted T cells, or PBMCs.

The authors' processing: Researchers report that nucleated cell counts were estimated from reference gene primer amplification. This table comes from immunoSEQ multiplex PCR, and its TCRdb copy is limited to in-frame clones, with some not included. V and J calls and clone size are those listed in that table; D and trimming were worked out from the DNA. This sample has roughly 97,000 clones, with more than 75% found just once. The sequence came from a human donor in a cohort sampled during active COVID-19. What was sequenced was peripheral blood.

The CDR3 spells CASSPSGDGNYGYTF. For the CDR3, the DNA is TGTGCCAGCAGTCCCTCCGGAGACGGAAACTATGGCTACACCTTC. The rearrangement links TRBV6-5 to TRBJ1-2; D unresolved. The V end was cut by 5 bases, the J end by 2 bases, with 15 bases between. The CDR3 totals 15 residues. Looked up from germline, CDR1 is MNHEY and CDR2 is SVGAGI.